This T cell receptor beta chain was captured by sequencing in a study of blood T cells in healthy people across ages. Findings and limits, study-wide: Both higher diversity and more naive CD4+ cells marked long-lived donors when set against aged donors.

Germline values: CDR1 MNHEY, CDR2 SVGEGT. The CDR3 covers 12 residues. Losses at the gene ends were 4 bases for V and 15 bases for J; bases not matched to a gene: 8. Note on this clonotype: The antigen remains unidentified.

It was with a sample-barcoded 5' primer and a J-beta primer mix that a second PCR of roughly 7 to 12 cycles was run. TCRdb reprocessed the 5' RACE reads via MiXCR and lists one record per CDR3 protein. The repertoire holds 850,000 to 1,000,000 distinct CDR3 sequences, with about 51% as singletons. V usage is TRBV6-2 or TRBV6-3 and J usage is TRBJ2-1, with 8 nucleotides matching TRBD1. The receptor was isolated from a woman aged 60-75 years in good health. The sequenced material came from blood. DNA of the CDR3: TGTGCCAGCAGTTTTCAGGGGGCGTATCCGTTCTTC. This sequence encodes CASSFQGAYPFF.